A selection of T cell receptor beta chains follows, all from one sample in a study of beta chain features in type 1 diabetes. Assay used: immunoSEQ multiplex PCR; TCRdb lists only in-frame clones, some missing. This sample yields 600,000 to 700,000 clones, of which about an eighth are seen a single time; less than 0.025% belongs to the top ten. Specimen: naive CD4+ T cells from blood. These receptors all come from a man aged 18-30 years with type 1 diabetes. Each CDR3 is given with its conserved first and last residue. The D gene is left open where the match is weak. Clone size is not always given. Where it is, it says once, few, many or a class for expanded clones.

TRBJ1-2 | TRBV9 | few | . | TGTGCCAGCAGCGTAGCCAGTTATGGCTACACCTTC | CASSVASYGYTF
TRBJ2-7 | TRBV11-2 | . | TRBD1 | TGTGCCAGCAGCTCGGGACAGACTATTGGTCACGAGCAGTACTTC | CASSSGQTIGHEQYF
TRBJ1-2 | TRBV30 | many | TRBD1 | TGTGCCTGGGGACTGGGGACAGGTGGCTACACCTTC | CAWGLGTGGYTF
TRBJ2-7 | TRBV29-1 | . | . | TGCAGCGTTGCAGGCAGAACACGCTACGAGCAGTACTTC | CSVAGRTRYEQYF
TRBJ1-1 | TRBV4-1 | . | TRBD1 | TGCGCCAGCAGCCAACCTGGCCGGACAGGGGGAGGGAATGAAGCTTTCTTT | CASSQPGRTGGGNEAFF
TRBJ1-2 | TRBV6-5 | . | TRBD1 | TGTGCCAGCAGTGGGGACAGGGGTACCTATGGCTACACCTTC | CASSGDRGTYGYTF
TRBJ1-2 | TRBV25-1 | . | . | TGTGCCAGCTACCACCCCGGGACGCCCAGCCGCTACACCTTC | CASYHPGTPSRYTF
TRBJ2-5 | TRBV7-9 | few | . | TGTGCCAGCAGCTTGTCTCGGACATCAAAAGAGACCCAGTACTTC | CASSLSRTSKETQYF
TRBJ1-6 | TRBV7-9 | . | . | TGTGCCAGCAGCTTGCTACAGCCCAATTCACCCCTCCACTTT | CASSLLQPNSPLHF
TRBJ2-2 | TRBV23-1 | many | . | TGCGCCAGCAGTCCCATAGTGGGGAGTGAGAAGAACACCGGGGAGCTGTTTTTT | CASSPIVGSEKNTGELFF
TRBJ2-3 | TRBV7-9 | few | . | TGTGCCAGCAGCCTTCTAGCAGATACGCAGTATTTT | CASSLLADTQYF
TRBJ1-5 | TRBV5-1 | . | . | TGCGCCAGCAGCTTGGAAGGAGACGGACATCAGCCCCAGCATTTT | CASSLEGDGHQPQHF
TRBJ2-5 | TRBV7-9 | . | TRBD1 | TGTGCCAGCAGCCGGGACAGGGCGTTGGAGACCCAGTACTTC | CASSRDRALETQYF
TRBJ1-1 | TRBV18 | . | TRBD1 | TGTGCCAGCTCACCTGGGACAGGGCGGAACACTGAAGCTTTCTTT | CASSPGTGRNTEAFF
TRBJ2-3 | TRBV28 | . | . | TGTGCCAGCAGTCTACTTTGGGATACGCAGTATTTT | CASSLLWDTQYF
TRBJ2-7 | TRBV15 | few | . | TGTGCCACCAGCAGAGATTTCGGGACCCTTGGTGTGGACGAGCAGTACTTC | CATSRDFGTLGVDEQYF
TRBJ1-6 | TRBV30 | . | . | TGTGCCTGGATCCCCGGGCCCCTAAGCTCCTATAATTCACCCCTCCACTTT | CAWIPGPLSSYNSPLHF